Below, one T cell receptor (beta chain) is given with its context. What it binds is not known. The entry originates in a study of cytomegalovirus exposure and HLA in healthy donors. PCR involved 60 Vbeta and 13 Jbeta primers. Only in-frame clones appear in the TCRdb table, and some are missing; sequencing was by immunoSEQ multiplex PCR. Among 95,000 to 100,000 clones listed, approximately 85% were seen once. With V trimmed by 5 bases and J by 0 bases, 18 bases remained unmatched. This CDR3 has 21 residues. From germline, CDR1 is SGDLS and CDR2 YYNGEE. Study-wide results and caveats: 16,951 TCR beta sequences were associated with HLA alleles at 0.05 false discovery rate in a later analysis. Exclusion applied to some V segments, including TRBV6-2 and TRBV6-3, as they were indistinguishable.

The sequence was collected from a man aged 30 to 39 in good health and CMV-seronegative. This rearrangement joins TRBV9 to TRBJ2-1; 12 bases fit TRBD2. Sequencing was carried out using PBMCs. This chain's CDR3 is CASSALITTSGGPRSYNEQFF. For the CDR3, the DNA is TGTGCCAGCAGTGCCCTCATTACGACTAGCGGGGGACCCCGCTCCTACAATGAGCAGTTCTTC.